The 30 T cell receptor beta chains given below trace back to one sample, sequenced in a study of T cells in narcolepsy. The repertoire was sequenced with immunoSEQ multiplex PCR; TCRdb's copy has only in-frame clones and lacks some. The top ten clones hold 1.3% of a sample with tens of thousands of clones, approximately 84% of them seen once. The specimen sequenced was CD45RA- memory CD4+ T cells from PBMCs. The receptors were gathered from a human donor with narcolepsy.

This chain connects TRBV11-2 to TRBJ1-5, with D perhaps TRBD1 (6 bases). This CDR3 has 13 amino acids. V was trimmed by 5 bases and J by 8 bases, leaving 13 bases between them. Germline lookup yields CDR1 SGHAT and CDR2 FQNNGV. The CDR3 here is CASSHGTSKPQHF. The CDR3 DNA reads TGTGCCAGCAGCCATGGGACATCAAAGCCCCAGCATTTT. Supplemented by reference TRBV11-2 and TRBJ1-5, the full variable domain reads EAGVAQSPRYKIIEKRQSVAFWCNPISGHATLYWYQQILGQGPKLLIQFQNNGVVDDSQLPKDRFSAERLKGVDSTLKIQPAKLEDSAVYLCASSHGTSKPQHFGDGTRLSIL.

This clone appeared a single time. This chain connects TRBV6-5 to TRBJ2-2, with D perhaps matching TRBD2 (6 bases). V was clipped by 4 bases and J by 4 bases, with 7 bases between them. The CDR3 length is 13 residues. CDR1 is MNHEY, CDR2 SVGAGI, per germline. The CDR3 protein is CASSSGGTGELFF. Written as DNA, the CDR3 is TGTGCCAGCAGTTCCGGGGGCACCGGGGAGCTGTTTTTT.

In its sample, this clone was seen once. J is TRBJ2-5 and V is TRBV29-1, with 11 bases that match TRBD1. The CDR3 runs 16 residues. After removal of 4 bases from V and 3 bases from J, the junction contained 10 bases not matched to a gene. In germline, CDR1 is SQVTM, CDR2 ANQGSEA. The CDR3 here is CSVGYRDRGWEETQYF. The CDR3 region has the DNA TGCAGCGTTGGGTACCGGGACAGGGGGTGGGAAGAGACCCAGTACTTC.

V is TRBV11-2 and J is TRBJ1-2, with D perhaps TRBD1 (6 bases). The germline V gene encodes CDR1 SGHAT and CDR2 FQNNGV. The CDR3 is made up of 15 amino acids. The germline V and J ends were trimmed by 0 bases and 6 bases, with 14 bases remaining between them. CDR3 in DNA: TGTGCCAGCAGCTTAGATATTGAGGACAGAGATGGCTACACCTTC. Protein sequence: CASSLDIEDRDGYTF.

This chain joins TRBV6-5 and TRBJ1-6; D gene unclear. CDR1 and CDR2 from the germline V gene are MNHEY and SVGAGI. V shed 6 bases and J shed 5 bases, with 14 bases lying between them. This CDR3 is built from 15 residues. CDR3 in amino acids: CASSLRPRDNSPLHF. CDR3 coding DNA: TGTGCCAGCAGCCTTAGACCGAGGGATAATTCACCCCTCCACTTT.

The rearrangement links TRBV6-5 to TRBJ2-3; perhaps TRBD2 as D (6 bases). Per the germline V gene, CDR1 is MNHEY and CDR2 is SVGAGI. V lost 5 bases and J lost 2, with 14 bases in between. The CDR3 is 15 residues long. In DNA form, the CDR3 reads TGTGCCAGCAGTAATCCACGGGGGTACACAGATACGCAGTATTTT. The encoded protein is CASSNPRGYTDTQYF.

The gene calls are TRBV6-5 and TRBJ2-1; 8 bases align to TRBD1. Looked up from germline, CDR1 is MNHEY and CDR2 is SVGAGI. The V and J ends lost 4 bases and 8 bases, in that order; junction bases with no gene match: 10. This CDR3 spans 15 amino acids. The CDR3 sequence is CASSSTDRVVHEQFF. The CDR3, as DNA: TGTGCCAGCAGTTCCACGGACAGGGTAGTTCATGAGCAGTTCTTC.

The genes are TRBV13 and TRBJ2-2; D gene unclear. V lost 6 bases and J lost 4, with 12 bases in between. Germline-derived CDR1 and CDR2 are PRHDT and FYEKMQ (reference sequence). The CDR3 runs 14 residues. Here the CDR3 reads CASSQGRSTGELFF. In DNA form, the CDR3 reads TGTGCCAGCAGTCAAGGACGGTCCACCGGGGAGCTGTTTTTT.

This clone came up a few times. V gene TRBV6-1 combines with J gene TRBJ2-7, with D hard to call. Per the germline V gene, CDR1 is MNHNS and CDR2 is SASEGT. CDR3 length: 13 amino acids. Trimming took off 4 bases at V and 1 base at J, with 8 bases between the two ends. The CDR3 spells CASSASYSYEQYV. The CDR3 region has the DNA TGTGCCAGCAGTGCGTCGTATTCCTACGAGCAGTACGTC.

The V gene is TRBV7-2, the J gene TRBJ2-3; D call uncertain. The V gene lost 5 bases and the J gene lost 6 bases, with 6 bases spanning the gap. The CDR3 has 11 residues. Germline CDR1 and CDR2: SGHTA and FQGNSA. The CDR3 nucleotides read TGTGCCAGCAGCCCCCGGGATACGCAGTATTTT. Translating gives CASSPRDTQYF.

The V and J genes are TRBV7-2 and TRBJ2-7, with D hard to call. Germline CDR1 is SGHTA and CDR2 is FQGNSA. The CDR3 covers 12 residues. The V end was cut by 5 bases, the J end by 3 bases, with 8 bases between. The chain's CDR3 is CASSPTYYEQYF. CDR3 sequence (DNA): TGTGCCAGCAGCCCGACCTACTACGAGCAGTACTTC. The full variable domain, rest sourced from reference TRBV7-2 and TRBJ2-7, is GAGVSQSPSNKVTEKGKDVELRCDPISGHTALYWYRQSLGQGLEFLIYFQGNSAPDKSGLPSDRFSAERTGGSVSTLTIQRTQQEDSAVYLCASSPTYYEQYFGPGTRLTVT.

The genes are TRBV7-3 and TRBJ2-6, with unresolved D. This CDR3 has 15 residues. CDR1 and CDR2 from the germline V gene are SGHTA and FQGTGA. The V gene lost 5 bases and the J gene lost 0 bases, with 8 bases spanning the gap. The CDR3 nucleotides are TGTGCCAGCAGCCAAGGAGTCTCTGGGGCCAACGTCCTGACTTTC. Translated: CASSQGVSGANVLTF.

The CDR3 reads CASRTTGSSYEQYF. DNA for the CDR3: TGTGCCAGCAGGACAACAGGGTCCTCCTACGAGCAGTACTTC. The V and J genes are TRBV6-6 and TRBJ2-7; D is perhaps TRBD1 (6 bases). CDR1 is MNHNY and CDR2 is SVGAGI in the germline V gene (reference sequence). V was trimmed by 6 bases and J by 0 bases, leaving 12 bases between them. This CDR3 spans 14 amino acids.

This clone has just one count. J is TRBJ1-3 and V is TRBV5-1, with no clear D. The CDR3 runs 15 residues. V lost 0 bases and J lost 0, with 7 bases in between. CDR1 is SGHRS and CDR2 is YFSETQ in the germline V gene. Here the CDR3 reads CASSLGDYSGNTIYF. For the CDR3, the DNA is TGCGCCAGCAGCTTGGGCGATTACTCTGGAAACACCATATATTTT.

This chain connects TRBV9 to TRBJ1-1; D gene unclear. The CDR3 loop spans 14 amino acids. Between the trimmed V and J ends, which lost 0 bases and 1 base, there was a span of 7 bases. The germline CDR1 and CDR2 sequences are SGDLS and YYNGEE. CDR3 sequence (DNA): TGTGCCAGCAGCGTAGTTTCCAGGAACACTGAAGCTTTCTTT. Amino acid sequence: CASSVVSRNTEAFF.

This chain uses TRBV7-2 with TRBJ2-4; no firm D call. Germline V lookup: CDR1 SGHTA, CDR2 FQGNSA. The CDR3 is 14 amino acids. Trimming stripped 3 bases from V and 2 bases from J, with 8 bases between. This CDR3 reads CASSFPQTKNIQYF. CDR3 nucleotide sequence: TGTGCCAGCAGCTTCCCTCAAACCAAAAACATTCAGTACTTC.

The sample holds one count of this clone. The chain recombines TRBV7-2 with TRBJ2-3, with TRBD2 matching over 16 bases. The length of the CDR3 is 17 residues. After removal of 5 bases from V and 4 bases from J, the junction contained 6 bases not matched to a gene. Germline assignment: CDR1 SGHTA and CDR2 FQGNSA. In DNA form, the CDR3 reads TGTGCCAGCAGCCGAGGGACTAGCGGGGGGGCAGCAGATACGCAGTATTTT. As protein: CASSRGTSGGAADTQYF.

V usage is TRBV28 and J usage is TRBJ1-1; 8 bases are shared with TRBD1. The CDR3 length is 14 residues. With 8 bases clipped from V and 0 bases from J, the junction kept 5 bases outside the gene matches. The germline V gene has CDR1 MDHEN and CDR2 SYDVKM. The CDR3 loop reads CASFTGGLNTEAFF. The CDR3 DNA follows: TGTGCCAGCTTCACAGGGGGATTGAACACTGAAGCTTTCTTT. Looking up the rest from reference TRBV28 and TRBJ1-1 gives the full variable domain: DVKVTQSSRYLVKRTGEKVFLECVQDMDHENMFWYRQDPGLGLRLIYFSYDVKMKEKGDIPEGYSVSREKKERFSLILESASTNQTSMYLCASFTGGLNTEAFFGQGTRLTVV.

The rearrangement links TRBV2 to TRBJ1-5; TRBD1 is a possible D gene (5 bases). The germline V and J ends were trimmed by 6 bases and 5 bases, with 14 bases remaining between them. CDR1 SNHLY and CDR2 FYNNEI come from the germline V gene. The CDR3 is 14 amino acids. CDR3 coding DNA: TGTGCCAGCAGGGGGACGGAGGGGCATCAGCCCCAGCATTTT. It translates to CASRGTEGHQPQHF. The full variable domain, with the rest looked up from reference TRBV2 and TRBJ1-5, is EPEVTQTPSHQVTQMGQEVILRCVPISNHLYFYWYRQILGQKVEFLVSFYNNEISEKSEIFDDQFSVERPDGSNFTLKIRSTKLEDSAMYFCASRGTEGHQPQHFGDGTRLSIL.

V gene TRBV18 combines with J gene TRBJ1-3; D ambiguous. V was cut by 3 bases and J by 0 bases, with 15 bases left in between. CDR1 and CDR2 from the germline V gene are KGHSH and LQKENI. The CDR3 is 17 residues long. CDR3 in DNA: TGTGCCAGCTCACCGGCCGAGTTTTTAAGCTCTGGAAACACCATATATTTT. Protein sequence: CASSPAEFLSSGNTIYF.

There are a few counts of this clone. In nucleotides, the CDR3 is TGTGCCGGCCAAGGGGGAGGGGGAGTGTACACTGAAGCTTTCTTT. This gives the protein CAGQGGGGVYTEAFF. The chain has TRBV6-1 and TRBJ1-1, with TRBD1 as a possible D gene (6 bases). Trimming removed 11 bases at V and 3 bases at J, with 22 bases between. CDR3 length: 15 residues. The V gene's germline CDR1 is MNHNS and CDR2 SASEGT.

The chain employs TRBV6-6 and TRBJ1-6, with TRBD1 identical over 10 bases. CDR1 and CDR2 from the germline V gene are MNHNY and SVGAGI (reference sequence). This CDR3 has 15 residues. Losses at the gene ends were 6 bases for V and 7 bases for J; bases not matched to a gene: 6. DNA of the CDR3: TGTGCCAGCAGAGGACAGGGGGGCCCGAATTCACCCCTCCACTTT. Encoded protein: CASRGQGGPNSPLHF.

This chain uses TRBV5-4 with TRBJ1-2; 9 positions agree with TRBD1. Germline assignment: CDR1 SGHNT and CDR2 YYREEE (reference sequence). J lost 8 bases, V lost 1 base, and 9 bases had no gene match. The CDR3 covers 15 residues. The chain's CDR3 is CASSLPTGGKGGYTF. DNA of the CDR3: TGTGCCAGCAGCTTGCCAACAGGGGGCAAAGGAGGCTACACCTTC.

The chain has TRBV4-1 and TRBJ2-7, with unresolved D. Germline V lookup: CDR1 MGHRA, CDR2 YSYEKL. This CDR3 spans 14 amino acids. Trimming cost V 3 bases and J 5 bases, with 14 bases left between them. The CDR3 region is CASSQPGRRDEQYV. CDR3 DNA sequence: TGCGCCAGCAGCCAGCCGGGCCGACGTGACGAGCAGTACGTC.

J is TRBJ1-2 and V is TRBV7-3; unclear D gene. The germline V gene has CDR1 SGHTA and CDR2 FQGTGA. Trimming removed 5 bases at V and 6 bases at J, with 13 bases between. This CDR3 region has 13 residues. This chain's CDR3 is CASSVLPTDGYTF. The CDR3 nucleotides are TGTGCCAGCAGCGTCCTTCCCACGGATGGCTACACCTTC.

J is TRBJ2-5 and V is TRBV5-1; 7 nucleotides align to TRBD2. The CDR3 has 14 amino acids. Germline V gives CDR1 SGHRS, CDR2 YFSETQ. The ends lost 4 bases at V and 1 base at J; junction bases unmatched: 4. The chain's CDR3 is CASSGGGGQETQYF. The CDR3 DNA is TGCGCCAGCAGCGGTGGCGGGGGCCAAGAGACCCAGTACTTC.

V and J are TRBV15 and TRBJ1-6; the D is unclear. V was pared by 0 bases and J by 7 bases, with 7 bases between. This CDR3 is 14 amino acids long. Germline-derived CDR1 and CDR2 are LNHNV and YYDKDF (reference sequence). CDR3 amino acids: CATSRDHGNSPLHF. In DNA, the CDR3 is TGTGCCACCAGCAGAGATCATGGAAATTCACCCCTCCACTTT.

This clone was recorded once. This chain joins TRBV10-1 and TRBJ2-1; no clear D. Germline CDR1 WNHNN, CDR2 SYGVQD (reference sequence). The CDR3 covers 13 residues. The ends were cut back, 3 bases at V and 2 bases at J, with 5 bases in the middle. The chain's CDR3 is CASSEGPYNEQFF. DNA of the CDR3: TGCGCCAGCAGTGAAGGGCCCTACAATGAGCAGTTCTTC.

The chain is built from TRBV7-2 and TRBJ2-1; the match to TRBD2 covers 15 bases. The CDR3 sequence is 17 residues long. After removal of 5 bases from V and 3 bases from J, the junction contained 5 bases not matched to a gene. Germline V gene data show CDR1 as SGHTA and CDR2 as FQGNSA. The CDR3 DNA reads as TGTGCCAGCAGCCCCGGACTAGCGGGGGGGTACTACAATGAGCAGTTCTTC. Its translation: CASSPGLAGGYYNEQFF.

V is TRBV5-1 and J is TRBJ2-7; TRBD1 is a possible D gene (5 bases). CDR1 SGHRS and CDR2 YFSETQ come from the germline V gene. V was shortened by 2 bases and J by 4 bases, with 13 bases between the two germline ends. The CDR3 extends over 14 amino acids. CDR3 sequence reads: CASSFNSQAYEQYF. The CDR3 DNA reads TGCGCCAGCAGCTTCAACTCACAGGCTTACGAGCAGTACTTC.